The next 9 T cell receptor beta chains were all read from a single sample in a study of early T cells in non-severe SARS-CoV-2 infection. From the 5' RACE reads, TCRdb called clonotypes with MiXCR, one entry per CDR3 protein. Of more than 45,000 distinct CDR3 sequences in the sample, around 12% were seen once. Material: whole blood. These receptors came from an adult who was a healthcare worker with PCR-confirmed SARS-CoV-2 infection or an uninfected control (not recorded which).

This clonotype was counted many times. V usage is TRBV7-6 and J usage is TRBJ2-5; D possibly corresponds to TRBD2 (5 bases). The CDR3 runs to 14 residues. Germline values: CDR1 SGHVS, CDR2 FNYEAQ. Between the trimmed V and J ends, which lost 0 bases and 3 bases, there was a span of 8 bases. The CDR3, as DNA: TGTGCCAGCAGCTTAGCGGGAGTAAAAGAGACCCAGTACTTC. It specifies CASSLAGVKETQYF.

This clonotype was picked up many times. V and J are TRBV2 and TRBJ2-3; tentative D call: TRBD2 (5 bases). CDR1 is SNHLY and CDR2 is FYNNEI in the germline V gene. The germline V and J ends were trimmed by 4 bases and 2 bases, with 7 bases remaining between them. CDR3 size: 13 residues. In DNA form, the CDR3 reads TGTGCCAGCAGTGGTGACTACACAGATACGCAGTATTTT. Protein: CASSGDYTDTQYF.

This clonotype was seen only a few times. CDR3 amino acids: CASRLAESTDTQYF. DNA of the CDR3: TGTGCCAGCAGGCTAGCGGAAAGCACAGATACGCAGTATTTT. The V gene is TRBV2, the J gene TRBJ2-3; 7 nucleotides agree with TRBD2. This CDR3 comprises 14 residues. Per germline, CDR1 SNHLY and CDR2 FYNNEI. Trimming took 6 bases from V and 0 from J; bases not matched to a gene: 3.

This clonotype was found many times. The chain employs TRBV28 and TRBJ1-2; 9 bases align to TRBD1. Trimming cost V 3 bases and J 7 bases; bases outside gene matches: 12. Germline V gene data show CDR1 as MDHEN and CDR2 as SYDVKM. The CDR3 is 16 amino acids. The CDR3 reads CASSLPPDRGGFGYTF. The CDR3 nucleotides are TGTGCCAGCAGTTTGCCCCCCGACAGGGGGGGCTTTGGCTACACCTTC.

The table lists this clonotype with a few counts. The chain couples TRBV29-1 to TRBJ2-7; D is perhaps TRBD2 (7 bases). In germline, CDR1 is SQVTM, CDR2 ANQGSEA. There are 14 residues in the CDR3. Trimming took 4 bases from V and 2 from J, leaving 15 bases between them. For the CDR3, the DNA is TGCAGCGTTGGGGGTCGGGGGGCTACCTACGAGCAGTACTTC. Its protein is CSVGGRGATYEQYF.

The chain couples TRBV6-1 to TRBJ2-5; D may be TRBD2 (5 bases). The germline gives CDR1 MNHNS, CDR2 SASEGT. This CDR3 has 14 residues. V was trimmed by 6 bases and J by 3 bases, leaving 14 bases between them. The DNA of the CDR3 is TGTGCCAGCAGCGAGAGAGGAGGAGAAGAGACCCAGTACTTC. As protein: CASSERGGEETQYF.

This clonotype has only a few counts. The V gene is TRBV27, the J gene TRBJ1-6; the D is unclear. Trimming took 2 bases from V and 10 from J, leaving 9 bases between them. The CDR3 length is 13 residues. Germline V gene sequence: CDR1 MNHEY, CDR2 SMNVEV (reference sequence). The CDR3 reads CASSLELVSPLHF. CDR3 sequence (DNA): TGTGCCAGCAGTTTAGAGCTAGTGTCACCCCTCCACTTT.

This clonotype has more than one count but fewer than ten. This chain links TRBV27 with TRBJ1-2, with TRBD1 identical over 7 bases. The CDR3 covers 15 residues. Trimming removed 5 bases from V and 4 bases from J; junction bases left unmatched: 10. CDR1 and CDR2 from the germline V gene are MNHEY and SMNVEV (reference sequence). CDR3 protein: CASSPGTASRYGYTF. CDR3 bases: TGTGCCAGCAGTCCAGGGACAGCTTCTCGCTATGGCTACACCTTC.

This clonotype showed up just a few times. The chain is built from TRBV7-2 and TRBJ2-5, with 9 bases that match TRBD1. The CDR3 consists of 12 residues. In germline, CDR1 is SGHTA, CDR2 FQGNSA. V lost 3 bases, J lost 14 bases, and 7 bases stayed unmatched. This CDR3 is CASSFGTGKFYF. For the CDR3, the DNA is TGTGCCAGCAGCTTCGGGACAGGGAAGTTCTACTTC.